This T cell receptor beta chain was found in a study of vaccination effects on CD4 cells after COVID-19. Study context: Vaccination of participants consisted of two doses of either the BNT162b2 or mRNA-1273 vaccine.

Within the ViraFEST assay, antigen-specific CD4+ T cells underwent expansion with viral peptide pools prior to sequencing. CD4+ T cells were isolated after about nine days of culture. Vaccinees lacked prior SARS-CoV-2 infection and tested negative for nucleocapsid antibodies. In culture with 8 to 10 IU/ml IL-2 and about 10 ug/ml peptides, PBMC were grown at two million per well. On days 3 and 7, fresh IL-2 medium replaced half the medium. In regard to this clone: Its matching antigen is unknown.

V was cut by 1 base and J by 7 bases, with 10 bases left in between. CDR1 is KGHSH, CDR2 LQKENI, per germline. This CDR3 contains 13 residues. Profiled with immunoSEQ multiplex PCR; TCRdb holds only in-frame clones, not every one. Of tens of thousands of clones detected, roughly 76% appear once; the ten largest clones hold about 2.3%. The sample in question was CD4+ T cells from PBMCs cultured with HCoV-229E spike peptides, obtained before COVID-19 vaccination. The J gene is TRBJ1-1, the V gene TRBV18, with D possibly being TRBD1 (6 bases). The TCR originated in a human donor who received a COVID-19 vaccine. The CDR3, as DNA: TGTGCCAGCTCACCACAGGGGGATGTTGAAGCTTTCTTT. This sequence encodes CASSPQGDVEAFF.